This T cell receptor (beta chain) was recorded in a study of regulatory T cells in long-lasting Graves disease. Time point described: newly diagnosed GD, antithyroid drugs for less than 3 months. From PBMCs, RNA was extracted and then used to make the TCR library. This clonotype was seen ten or more times. CDR3 regions were amplified by Arm-PCR using iRepertoire HTBI primers to build TCR beta libraries. Via MiXCR, TCRdb re-called the multiplex PCR reads, giving one row per CDR3 protein. The sample records 380,000 or so distinct CDR3 sequences, roughly 15% being singletons. Germline V gene data show CDR1 as SGHNT and CDR2 as YENEEA. The CDR3 sequence is 13 residues long. The V end was cut by 1 base, the J end by 5 bases, with 6 bases between. A further study also used this sample, focusing on T cells in Graves' hyperthyroidism and ophthalmopathy.

The TCR comes from a woman younger than 30 with Graves disease. The source material was peripheral blood mononuclear cells (PBMCs), sampled at new diagnosis, from a patient treated with antithyroid drugs. V usage is TRBV11-3 and J usage is TRBJ2-1; D unclear. CDR3 amino acids: CASSLGAHNEQFF. CDR3 in DNA: TGTGCCAGCAGCTTAGGGGCCCACAATGAGCAGTTCTTC.